Here is one TCR beta chain with its context. Its antigen is unidentified. These data come from a study of cytomegalovirus exposure and HLA in healthy donors. Assay used: immunoSEQ multiplex PCR; TCRdb lists only in-frame clones, some missing. The data contain over 110,000 clones, approximately 87% of them singletons. Study-level points and caveats: In vitro assays verified that three CMV-associated chains recognized CMV antigens specifically. Reports showed the classifier diagnosing cytomegalovirus status with high specificity and sensitivity. Subsequent analysis found a tendency for first-cohort TCR clusters to co-occur within the 120 or so validation repertoires. Rarity marked most TCR sequences, yet some public TCRs occurred in many donors.

CDR1 and CDR2 from the germline V gene are SGHVS and FNYEAQ. Trimming stripped 7 bases from V and 1 base from J, with 16 bases between. This CDR3 has 15 residues. The clonotype was recovered from a young man in good health and CMV-seronegative. Source material: PBMCs. V usage is TRBV7-6 and J usage is TRBJ1-1; a possible D gene is TRBD1 (6 bases). In nucleotides, the CDR3 is TGTGCCAGCACTCGGGACATCGGGGCGAACACTGAAGCTTTCTTT. Its protein product is CASTRDIGANTEAFF.